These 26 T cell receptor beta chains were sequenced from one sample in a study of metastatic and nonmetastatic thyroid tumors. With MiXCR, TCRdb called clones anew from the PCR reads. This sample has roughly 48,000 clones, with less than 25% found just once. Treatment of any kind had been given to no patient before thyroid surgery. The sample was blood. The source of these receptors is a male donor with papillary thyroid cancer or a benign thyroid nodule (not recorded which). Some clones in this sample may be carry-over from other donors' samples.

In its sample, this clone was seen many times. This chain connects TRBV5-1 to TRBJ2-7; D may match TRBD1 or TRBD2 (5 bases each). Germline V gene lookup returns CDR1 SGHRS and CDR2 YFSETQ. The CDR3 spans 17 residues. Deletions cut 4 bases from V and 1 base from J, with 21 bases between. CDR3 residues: CASSLFSGTLGSYEQYF. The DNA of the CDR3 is TGCGCCAGCAGCCTCTTTTCCGGGACCCTTGGGTCCTACGAGCAGTACTTC.

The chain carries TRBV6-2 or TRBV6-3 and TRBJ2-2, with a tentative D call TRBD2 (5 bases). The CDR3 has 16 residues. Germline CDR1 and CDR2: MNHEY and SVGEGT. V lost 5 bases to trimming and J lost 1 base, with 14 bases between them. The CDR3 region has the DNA TGTGCCAGCAGTGCCTTGGGCGGGCGGAACACCGGGGAGCTGTTTTTT. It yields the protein CASSALGGRNTGELFF.

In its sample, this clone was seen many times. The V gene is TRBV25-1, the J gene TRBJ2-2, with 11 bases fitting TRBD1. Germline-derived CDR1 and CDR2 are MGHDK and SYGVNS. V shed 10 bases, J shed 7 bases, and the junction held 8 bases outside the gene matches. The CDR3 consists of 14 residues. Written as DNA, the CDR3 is TGTGCCACCGCCCGGACAGGGGGCATCGGGGAGCTGTTTTTT. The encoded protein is CATARTGGIGELFF.

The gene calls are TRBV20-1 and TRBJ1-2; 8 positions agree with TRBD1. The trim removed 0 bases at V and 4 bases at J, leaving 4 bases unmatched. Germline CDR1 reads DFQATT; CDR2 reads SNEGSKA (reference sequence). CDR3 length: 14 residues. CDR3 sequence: CSARDRDRSYGYTF. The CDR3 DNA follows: TGCAGTGCTAGAGATCGGGACAGGAGCTATGGCTACACCTTC.

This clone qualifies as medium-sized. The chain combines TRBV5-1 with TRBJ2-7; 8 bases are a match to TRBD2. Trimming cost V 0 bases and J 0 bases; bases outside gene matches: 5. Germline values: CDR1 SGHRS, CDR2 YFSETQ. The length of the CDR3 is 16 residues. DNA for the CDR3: TGCGCCAGCAGCTTGGGGGAGAGCGGGAGCTCCTACGAGCAGTACTTC. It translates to CASSLGESGSSYEQYF.

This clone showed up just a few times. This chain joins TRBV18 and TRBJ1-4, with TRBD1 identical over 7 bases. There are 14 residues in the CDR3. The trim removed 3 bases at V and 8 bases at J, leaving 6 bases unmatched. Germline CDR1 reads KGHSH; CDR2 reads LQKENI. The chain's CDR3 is CASSPDRAREKLFF. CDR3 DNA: TGTGCCAGCTCACCCGACAGGGCTCGGGAAAAACTGTTTTTT.

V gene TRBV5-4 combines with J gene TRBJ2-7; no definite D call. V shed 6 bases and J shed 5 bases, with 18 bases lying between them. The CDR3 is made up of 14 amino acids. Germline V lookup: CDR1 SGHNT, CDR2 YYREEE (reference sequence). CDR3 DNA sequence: TGTGCCAGCACCTCGGAACGGTACAATGACGAGCAGTACTTC. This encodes CASTSERYNDEQYF.

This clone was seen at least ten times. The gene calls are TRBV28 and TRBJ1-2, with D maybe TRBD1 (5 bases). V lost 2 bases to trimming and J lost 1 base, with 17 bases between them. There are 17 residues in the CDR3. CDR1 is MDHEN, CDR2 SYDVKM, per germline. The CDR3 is CASSLMSGQMINYGYTF. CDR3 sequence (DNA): TGTGCCAGCAGTTTAATGTCAGGGCAGATGATTAACTATGGCTACACCTTC.

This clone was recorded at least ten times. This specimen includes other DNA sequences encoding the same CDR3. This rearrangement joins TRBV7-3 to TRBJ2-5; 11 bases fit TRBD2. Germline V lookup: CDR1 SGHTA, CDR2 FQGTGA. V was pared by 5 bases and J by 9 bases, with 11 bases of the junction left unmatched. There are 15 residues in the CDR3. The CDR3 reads CASSVSGGAFEAQYF. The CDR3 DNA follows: TGTGCCAGCAGCGTTAGCGGGGGGGCTTTCGAGGCCCAGTACTTC.

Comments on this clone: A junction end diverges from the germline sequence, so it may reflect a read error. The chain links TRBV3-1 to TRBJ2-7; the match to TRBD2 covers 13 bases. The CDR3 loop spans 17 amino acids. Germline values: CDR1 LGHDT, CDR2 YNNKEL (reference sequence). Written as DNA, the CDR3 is TGTACCAGCAGCCAAGGACTAGCGGGAGATATTCCGTACGAGCAGTACTTC. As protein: CTSSQGLAGDIPYEQYF.

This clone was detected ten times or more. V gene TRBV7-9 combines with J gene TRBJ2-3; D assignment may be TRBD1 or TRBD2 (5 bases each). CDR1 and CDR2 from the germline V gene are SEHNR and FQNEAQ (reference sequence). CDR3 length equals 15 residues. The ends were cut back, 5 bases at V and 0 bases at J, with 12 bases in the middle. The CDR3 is CASSGRDLSTDTQYF. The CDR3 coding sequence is TGTGCCAGCAGCGGCCGGGACCTCAGCACAGATACGCAGTATTTT.

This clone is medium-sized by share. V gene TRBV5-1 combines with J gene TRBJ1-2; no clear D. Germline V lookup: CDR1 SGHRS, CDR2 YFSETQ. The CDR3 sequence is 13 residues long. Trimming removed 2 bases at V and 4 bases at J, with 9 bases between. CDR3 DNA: TGCGCCAGCAGCTTTATACAGAGCTATGGCTACACCTTC. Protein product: CASSFIQSYGYTF.

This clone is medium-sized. This CDR3 is CSARATGSFYEQYF. CDR3 DNA sequence: TGCAGTGCTAGGGCGACAGGGAGTTTCTACGAGCAGTACTTC. The rearrangement uses TRBV20-1 and TRBJ2-7; TRBD1 aligns across 7 bases. V was pared by 3 bases and J by 3 bases, with 8 bases of the junction left unmatched. The CDR3 has 14 residues. Germline assignment: CDR1 DFQATT and CDR2 SNEGSKA (reference sequence).

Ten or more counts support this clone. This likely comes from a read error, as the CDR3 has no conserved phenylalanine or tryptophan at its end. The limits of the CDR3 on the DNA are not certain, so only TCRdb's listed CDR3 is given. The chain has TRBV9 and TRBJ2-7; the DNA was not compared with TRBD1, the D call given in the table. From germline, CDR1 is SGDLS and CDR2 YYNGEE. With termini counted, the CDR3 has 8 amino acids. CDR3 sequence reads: CASSGSPG.

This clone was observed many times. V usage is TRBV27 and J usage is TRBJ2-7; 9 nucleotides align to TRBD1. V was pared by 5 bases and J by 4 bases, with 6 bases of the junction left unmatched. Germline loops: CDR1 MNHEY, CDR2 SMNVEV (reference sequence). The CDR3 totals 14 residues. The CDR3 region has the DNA TGTGCCAGCAGTCCGGGACAGGGAAGGTACGAGCAGTACTTC. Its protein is CASSPGQGRYEQYF.

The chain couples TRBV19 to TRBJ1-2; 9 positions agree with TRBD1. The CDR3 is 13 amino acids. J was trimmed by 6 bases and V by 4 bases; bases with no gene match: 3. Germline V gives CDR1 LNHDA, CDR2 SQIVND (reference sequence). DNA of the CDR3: TGTGCCAGTAGTAGCGACAGGGGGAATGGCTACACCTTC. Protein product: CASSSDRGNGYTF.

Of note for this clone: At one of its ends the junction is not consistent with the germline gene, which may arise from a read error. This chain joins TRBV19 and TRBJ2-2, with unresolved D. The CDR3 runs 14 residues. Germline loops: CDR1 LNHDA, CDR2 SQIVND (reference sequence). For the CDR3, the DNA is TGTGCCAGTAGTAATTGGAGTACCACCGTGGAGCTGTTTTTT. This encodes CASSNWSTTVELFF.

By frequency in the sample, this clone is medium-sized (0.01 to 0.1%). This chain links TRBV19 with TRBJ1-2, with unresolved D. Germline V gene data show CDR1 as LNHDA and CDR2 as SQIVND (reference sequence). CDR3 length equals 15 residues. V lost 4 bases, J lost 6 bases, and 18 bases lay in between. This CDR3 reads CASSRSLFQKDGYTF. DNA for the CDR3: TGTGCCAGTAGTAGATCTCTATTTCAAAAAGATGGCTACACCTTC.

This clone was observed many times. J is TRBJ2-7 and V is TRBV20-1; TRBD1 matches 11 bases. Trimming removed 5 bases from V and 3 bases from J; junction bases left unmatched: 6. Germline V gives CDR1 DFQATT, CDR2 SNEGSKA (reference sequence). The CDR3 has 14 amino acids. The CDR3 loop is CSAGTGGESYEQYF. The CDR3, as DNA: TGCAGTGCTGGGACAGGGGGAGAAAGCTACGAGCAGTACTTC.

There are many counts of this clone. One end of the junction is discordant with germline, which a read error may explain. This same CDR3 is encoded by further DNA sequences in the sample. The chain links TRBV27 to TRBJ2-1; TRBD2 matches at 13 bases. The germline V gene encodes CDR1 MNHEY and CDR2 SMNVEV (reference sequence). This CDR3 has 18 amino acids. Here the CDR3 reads CTSSFGTSGTSSYNEQFF. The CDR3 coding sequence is TGCACCAGCAGTTTCGGGACTAGCGGGACCAGCTCCTACAATGAGCAGTTCTTC.

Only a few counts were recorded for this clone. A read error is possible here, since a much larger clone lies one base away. For the CDR3, the DNA is TGTGCCAGCAGTACACGAGGTAGCTACGAGCAGTACTTC. Protein: CASSTRGSYEQYF. The chain couples TRBV6-2 or TRBV6-3 to TRBJ2-7; D not certain. Deletions cut 5 bases from V and 3 bases from J, with 11 bases between. The CDR3 runs to 13 residues. The germline V gene has CDR1 MNHEY and CDR2 SVGEGT.

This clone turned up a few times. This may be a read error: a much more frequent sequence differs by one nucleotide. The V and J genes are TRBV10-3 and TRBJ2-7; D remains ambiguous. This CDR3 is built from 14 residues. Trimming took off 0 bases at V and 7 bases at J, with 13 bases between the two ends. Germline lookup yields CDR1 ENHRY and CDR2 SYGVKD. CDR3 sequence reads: CAISESLSSPEQYF. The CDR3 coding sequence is TGTGCCATCAGTGAGTCATTGAGTTCTCCGGAGCAGTACTTC.

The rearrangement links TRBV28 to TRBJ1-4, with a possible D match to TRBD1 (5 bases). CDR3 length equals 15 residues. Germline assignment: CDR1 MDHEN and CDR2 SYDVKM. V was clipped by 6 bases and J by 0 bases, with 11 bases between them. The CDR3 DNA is TGTGCCAGCAGGCCTACAGGAGCAACTAATGAAAAACTGTTTTTT. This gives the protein CASRPTGATNEKLFF.

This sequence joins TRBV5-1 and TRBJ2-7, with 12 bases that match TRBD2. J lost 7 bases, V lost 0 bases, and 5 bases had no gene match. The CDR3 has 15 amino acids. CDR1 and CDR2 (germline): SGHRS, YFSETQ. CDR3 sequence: CASSLGLAGVDEQYF. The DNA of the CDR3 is TGCGCCAGCAGCTTGGGACTAGCGGGAGTTGATGAGCAGTACTTC.

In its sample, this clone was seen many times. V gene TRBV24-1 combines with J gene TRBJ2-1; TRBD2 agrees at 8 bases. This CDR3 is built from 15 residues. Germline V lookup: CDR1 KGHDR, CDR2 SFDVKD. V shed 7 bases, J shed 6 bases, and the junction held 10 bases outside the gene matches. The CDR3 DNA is TGTGCCACCAGGCCAGAGGGAGCGGGAGCCAATGAGCAGTTCTTC. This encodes CATRPEGAGANEQFF.

CDR3 region: CAWTPGGRYGYTF. CDR3 in DNA: TGTGCCTGGACGCCCGGAGGGAGGTATGGCTACACCTTC. This chain joins TRBV30 and TRBJ1-2; D ambiguous. Trimming stripped 4 bases from V and 5 bases from J, with 14 bases between. The V gene's germline CDR1 is GTSNPN and CDR2 SVGIG (reference sequence). CDR3 size: 13 residues. Full variable domain (outside the CDR3, taken from reference TRBV30 and TRBJ1-2): SQTIHQWPATLVQPVGSPLSLECTVEGTSNPNLYWYRQAAGRGLQLLFYSVGIGQISSEVPQNLSASRPQDRQFILSSKKLLLSDSGFYLCAWTPGGRYGYTFGSGTRLTVV.